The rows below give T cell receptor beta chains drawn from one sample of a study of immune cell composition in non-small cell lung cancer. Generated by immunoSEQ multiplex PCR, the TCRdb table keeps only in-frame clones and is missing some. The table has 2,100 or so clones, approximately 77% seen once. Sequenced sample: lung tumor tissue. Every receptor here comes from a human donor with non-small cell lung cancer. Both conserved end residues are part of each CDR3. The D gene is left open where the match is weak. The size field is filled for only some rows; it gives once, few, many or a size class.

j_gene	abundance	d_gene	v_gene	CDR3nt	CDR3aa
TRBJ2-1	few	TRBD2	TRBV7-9	TGTGCCAGCAGCCCCAGAAGACTAGCGGGAACCTACAATGAGCAGTTCTTC	CASSPRRLAGTYNEQFF
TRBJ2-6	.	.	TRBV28	TGTGCCAGCAGTTTCTTCGTAACTGGGGCCAACGTCCTGACTTTC	CASSFFVTGANVLTF
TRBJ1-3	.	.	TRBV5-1	TGCGCCAGCAGCTTGTCCTATTCTGGAAACACCATATATTTT	CASSLSYSGNTIYF
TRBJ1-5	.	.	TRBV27	TGTGCCAGCAGTCGGGGGGCTACTGGCAATCAGCCCCAGCATTTT	CASSRGATGNQPQHF
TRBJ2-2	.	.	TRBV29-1	TGCAGCGTTGTAGTGGGAGGCACCGGGGAGCTGTTTTTT	CSVVVGGTGELFF
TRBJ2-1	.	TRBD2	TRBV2	TGTGCCAGCAGTGCCCCGGGACTACAAGACTACAATGAGCAGTTCTTC	CASSAPGLQDYNEQFF
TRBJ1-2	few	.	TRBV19	TGTGCCAGTAGTAACGGGCGACAGAACTATGGCTACACCTTC	CASSNGRQNYGYTF
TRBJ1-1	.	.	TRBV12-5	TGTGCTAGTGGTCTCTCCCCGGGGGTGAACACTGAAGCTTTCTTT	CASGLSPGVNTEAFF
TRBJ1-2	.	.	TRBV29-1	TGCAGCGTGGGACAACCAGCTAACTATGGCTACACCTTC	CSVGQPANYGYTF
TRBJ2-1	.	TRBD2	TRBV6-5	TGTGCCAGCAGCCTAGAGCGGGGGTTTGAGCAGTTCTTC	CASSLERGFEQFF
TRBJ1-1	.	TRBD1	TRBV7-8	TGTGCCAGCAGCGCAGGGGGGAACACTGAAGCTTTCTTT	CASSAGGNTEAFF
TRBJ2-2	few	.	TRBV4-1	TGCGCCAGCAGCACAGGCACCGGGGAGCTGTTTTTT	CASSTGTGELFF
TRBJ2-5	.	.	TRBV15	TGTGCCACCAGCAGAGGCCAGGGTCTCGAGACCCAGTACTTC	CATSRGQGLETQYF
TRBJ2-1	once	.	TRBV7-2	TGTGCCAGCAGCTTGGAGGGTGGTGAGCAGTTCTTC	CASSLEGGEQFF
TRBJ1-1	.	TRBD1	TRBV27	TGTGCCAGCAGTTCCTGGGACAGGGGTACTGAAGCTTTCTTT	CASSSWDRGTEAFF
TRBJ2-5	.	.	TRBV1	TGCACCAGCAGCCAAGATTCTAGCGGGGTCATCCAAGAGACCCAGTACTTC	CTSSQDSSGVIQETQYF
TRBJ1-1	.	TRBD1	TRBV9	TGTGCCAGCAGCGCCCGACAGGGGAACACTGAAGCTTTCTTT	CASSARQGNTEAFF
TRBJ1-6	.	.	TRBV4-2	TGTGCCAGCAGCCAAGACAGTGCTAATTCACCCCTCCACTTT	CASSQDSANSPLHF
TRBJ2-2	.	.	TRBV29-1	TGCAGCGTGGCAGGGAACACCGGGGAGCTGTTTTTT	CSVAGNTGELFF
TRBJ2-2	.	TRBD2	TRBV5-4	TGTGCCAGCAGCAGAGCGGGGAGGTACACCGGGGAGCTGTTTTTT	CASSRAGRYTGELFF
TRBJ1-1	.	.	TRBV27	TGTGCCAGCACCGGTTCACATCGGGGTTCGGACACTGAAGCTTTCTTT	CASTGSHRGSDTEAFF
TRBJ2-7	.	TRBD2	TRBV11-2	TGTGCCAGCAGCTTAGAGTCCGGGAGGGCCTCCTACGAGCAGTACTTC	CASSLESGRASYEQYF
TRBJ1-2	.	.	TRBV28	TGTGCCAGCAGTGTGGCAGGGGCCAACTATGGCTACACCTTC	CASSVAGANYGYTF
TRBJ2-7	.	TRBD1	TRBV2	TGTGCCAGCAGTGCAGATGGACAGGGGTTTGACGAGCAGTACTTC	CASSADGQGFDEQYF
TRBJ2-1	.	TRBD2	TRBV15	TGTGCCACCAGCGGCGCGGGAGGACGGCAGTTCTTC	CATSGAGGRQFF
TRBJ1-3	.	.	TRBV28	TGTGCCAGCAGTCACACTCAGGGAGGAAACACCATATATTTT	CASSHTQGGNTIYF
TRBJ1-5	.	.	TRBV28	TGTGCCAGCAGACAGGTCAATCAGCCCCAGCATTTT	CASRQVNQPQHF
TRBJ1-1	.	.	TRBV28	TGTGCCAGCAGTTCTCGAGGGCTTCTGAACACTGAAGCTTTCTTT	CASSSRGLLNTEAFF
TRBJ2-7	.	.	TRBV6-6	TGTGCCAGCAGTTACTCACAGGGTAGGGGCTACGAGCAGTACTTC	CASSYSQGRGYEQYF
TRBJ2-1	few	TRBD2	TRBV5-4	TGTGCCAGCAGCGGGGGACTAGCGGGGGGTAATGAGCAGTTCTTC	CASSGGLAGGNEQFF
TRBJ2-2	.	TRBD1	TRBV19	TGTGCCAGTAGTACCTACCTAGGACAGGGAAGGACCGGGGAGCTGTTTTTT	CASSTYLGQGRTGELFF
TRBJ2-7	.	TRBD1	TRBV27	TGTGCCAGCAGTCTGGACAGGGGTCCCTACGAGCAGTACTTC	CASSLDRGPYEQYF
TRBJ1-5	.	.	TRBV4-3	TGCGCCAGCAGCCAAGATTGGAGGGGCAATCAGCCCCAGCATTTT	CASSQDWRGNQPQHF
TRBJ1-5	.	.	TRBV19	TGTGCCAGTAGTATTAGTCCTCCAGGTCAGCCCCAGCATTTT	CASSISPPGQPQHF
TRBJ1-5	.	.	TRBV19	TGTGCCAGTAGTATAGGATCGACTGAGAGTCAGCCCCAGCATTTT	CASSIGSTESQPQHF
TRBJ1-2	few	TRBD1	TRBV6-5	TGTGCCAGCAGCCCAACCCGGGACAGTAACTATGGCTACACCTTC	CASSPTRDSNYGYTF
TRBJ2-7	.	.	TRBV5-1	TGCGCCAGCAGCTTGGCCCGGGGTATGGGGGGCGAGCAGTACTTC	CASSLARGMGGEQYF
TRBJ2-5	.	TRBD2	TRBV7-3	TGTGCCAGCAGCCCTCAAGCGGGGAGGGGAGAGACCCAGTACTTC	CASSPQAGRGETQYF
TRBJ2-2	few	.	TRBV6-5	TGTGCCAGTACGCTAGGATTTTCCACCGGGGAGCTGTTTTTT	CASTLGFSTGELFF
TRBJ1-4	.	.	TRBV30	TGTGCCTGGAGTCAAGGGGTAGAAAAACTGTTTTTT	CAWSQGVEKLFF
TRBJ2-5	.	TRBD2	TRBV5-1	TGCGCCAGCAGCTCTGGACTAGCGGGGGTCCGAGAGACCCAGTACTTC	CASSSGLAGVRETQYF
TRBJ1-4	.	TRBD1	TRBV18	TGTGCCAGCTCACAACAGGGGGCGACTAATGAAAAACTGTTTTTT	CASSQQGATNEKLFF
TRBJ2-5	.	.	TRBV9	TGTGCCAGCAGCGTAGGTCAGGGGAAAGAGACCCAGTACTTC	CASSVGQGKETQYF
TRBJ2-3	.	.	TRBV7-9	TGTGCCACCACCGCCGGAGGGGGCACAGATACGCAGTATTTT	CATTAGGGTDTQYF